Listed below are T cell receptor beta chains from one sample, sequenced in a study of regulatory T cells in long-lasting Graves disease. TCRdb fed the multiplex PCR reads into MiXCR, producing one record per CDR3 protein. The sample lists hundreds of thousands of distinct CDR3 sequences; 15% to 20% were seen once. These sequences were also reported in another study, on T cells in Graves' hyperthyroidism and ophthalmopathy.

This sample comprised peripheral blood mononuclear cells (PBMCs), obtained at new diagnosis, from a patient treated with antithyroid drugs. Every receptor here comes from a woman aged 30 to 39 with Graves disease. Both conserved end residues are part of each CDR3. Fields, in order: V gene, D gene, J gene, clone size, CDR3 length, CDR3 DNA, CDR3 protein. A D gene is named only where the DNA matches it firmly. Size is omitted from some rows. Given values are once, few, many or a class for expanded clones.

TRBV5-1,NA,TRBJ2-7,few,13,TGCGCCAGCAAGGGGGAAAACGGCTACGAGCAGTACTTC,CASKGENGYEQYF
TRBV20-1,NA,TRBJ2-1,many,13,TGCAGTGCTAGAGGTAGGGGCTACAATGAGCAGTTCTTC,CSARGRGYNEQFF
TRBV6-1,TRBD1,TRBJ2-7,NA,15,TGTGCCAGCAGTGAGGGACAGGGGGGCTCCTACGAGCAGTACTTC,CASSEGQGGSYEQYF
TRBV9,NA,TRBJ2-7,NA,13,TGTGCCAGCAGCGTATCCCCCGTTCGCGAGCAGTACTTC,CASSVSPVREQYF
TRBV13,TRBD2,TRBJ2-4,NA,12,TGTGCCAGCAGCCCCGGTGGGGGACTACAGTACTTC,CASSPGGGLQYF
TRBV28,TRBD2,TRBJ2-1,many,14,TGTGCCAGCAAACCTGACTTAGCGGGCCCCCTGCAGTTCTTC,CASKPDLAGPLQFF
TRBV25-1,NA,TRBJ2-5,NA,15,TGTGCCAGCAGTGGGACCTTCGCTCCGGTTGAGACCCAGTACTTC,CASSGTFAPVETQYF
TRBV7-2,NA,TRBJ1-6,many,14,TGTGCCAGCAGCTTGCAGGGTTTTAATTCACCCCTCCACTTT,CASSLQGFNSPLHF
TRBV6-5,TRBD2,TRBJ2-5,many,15,TGTGCCAGCAGTTACTACGGGAGGGCCGCCGAGACCCAGTACTTC,CASSYYGRAAETQYF
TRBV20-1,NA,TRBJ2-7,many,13,TGCAGTGCTGACCCGGGGTGGGTTGGCGAGCAGTACTTC,CSADPGWVGEQYF
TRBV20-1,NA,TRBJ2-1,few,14,TGCAGTGCTAGAGATGGTCGGTACCCCAATGAGCAGTTCTTC,CSARDGRYPNEQFF
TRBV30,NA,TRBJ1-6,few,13,TGTGCCTGGAGGAGTCAGGAGTGGACACCCCTCCACTTT,CAWRSQEWTPLHF
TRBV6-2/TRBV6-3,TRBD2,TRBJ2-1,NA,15,TGTGCCAGCAGTTACCTTCCTAGCGGGAGTCTTGAGCAGTTCTTC,CASSYLPSGSLEQFF
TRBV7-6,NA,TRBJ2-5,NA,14,TGTGCCAGCAGCTTAGGGGTTACCGGGGAGACCCAGTACTTC,CASSLGVTGETQYF
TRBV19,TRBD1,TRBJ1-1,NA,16,TGTGCCAGTAGTAATTTGCCGGGACAGGGAATCACTGAAGCTTTCTTT,CASSNLPGQGITEAFF
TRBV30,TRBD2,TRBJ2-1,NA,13,TGTGCCGCCCGGCTAGCGGGAGCATATGAGCAGTTCTTC,CAARLAGAYEQFF
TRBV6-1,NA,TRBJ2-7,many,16,TGTGCCAGCAGACTCGTCATTCTTACGAGCTCCTACGAGCAGTACTTC,CASRLVILTSSYEQYF
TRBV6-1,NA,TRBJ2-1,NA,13,TGTGCCAGCAGGGAACAGGGAGACAATGAGCAGTTCTTC,CASREQGDNEQFF